Sequencing of this TCR beta chain was carried out in a study of cytomegalovirus exposure and HLA in healthy donors. The CDR3 extends over 15 amino acids. Germline CDR1 is MNHEY and CDR2 is SVGAGI. V was pared by 5 bases and J by 2 bases, with 8 bases of the junction left unmatched. Amplification used 60 Vbeta primers and 13 Jbeta primers. TCRdb keeps only in-frame clones here, not all; method: immunoSEQ multiplex PCR. The sample yields around 100,000 clones, around two thirds seen once. This sequence was found in a man aged 30-40 years in good health and CMV-seropositive. The sample consisted of PBMCs. The chain couples TRBV6-5 to TRBJ1-2; TRBD1 matches 7 bases. This CDR3 reads CASSRLQGSNYGYTF. The CDR3 nucleotides read TGTGCCAGCAGTCGCCTACAGGGGTCCAACTATGGCTACACCTTC.